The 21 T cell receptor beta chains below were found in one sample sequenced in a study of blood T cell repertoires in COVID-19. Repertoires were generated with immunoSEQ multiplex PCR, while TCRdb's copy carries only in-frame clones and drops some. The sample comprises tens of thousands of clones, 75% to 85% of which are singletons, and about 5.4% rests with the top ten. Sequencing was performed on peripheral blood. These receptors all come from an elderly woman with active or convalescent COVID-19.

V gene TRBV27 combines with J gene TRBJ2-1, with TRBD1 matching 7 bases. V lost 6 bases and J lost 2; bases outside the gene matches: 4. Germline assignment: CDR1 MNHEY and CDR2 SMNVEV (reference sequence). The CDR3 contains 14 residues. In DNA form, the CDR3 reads TGTGCCAGCAGCGACAGGGCCGCCTACAATGAGCAGTTCTTC. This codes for CASSDRAAYNEQFF.

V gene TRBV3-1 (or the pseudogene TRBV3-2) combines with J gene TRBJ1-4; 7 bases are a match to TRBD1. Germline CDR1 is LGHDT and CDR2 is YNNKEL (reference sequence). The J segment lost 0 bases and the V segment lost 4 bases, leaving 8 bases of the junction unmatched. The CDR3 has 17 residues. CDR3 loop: CASSPGQTGPTNEKLFF. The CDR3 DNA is TGTGCCAGCAGCCCGGGACAGACGGGTCCAACTAATGAAAAACTGTTTTTT.

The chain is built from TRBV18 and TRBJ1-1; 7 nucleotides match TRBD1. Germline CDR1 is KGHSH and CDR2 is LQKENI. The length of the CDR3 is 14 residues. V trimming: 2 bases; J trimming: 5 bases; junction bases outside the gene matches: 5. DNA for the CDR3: TGTGCCAGCTCACCAGACAGGGTTGTTACTGAAGCTTTCTTT. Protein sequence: CASSPDRVVTEAFF.

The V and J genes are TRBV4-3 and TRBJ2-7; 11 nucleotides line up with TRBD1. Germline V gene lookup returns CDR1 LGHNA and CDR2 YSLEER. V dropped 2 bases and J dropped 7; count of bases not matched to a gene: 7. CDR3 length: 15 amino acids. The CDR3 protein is CASSQKPGQGEEQYF. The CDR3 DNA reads TGCGCCAGCAGCCAAAAGCCGGGACAGGGGGAAGAGCAGTACTTC.

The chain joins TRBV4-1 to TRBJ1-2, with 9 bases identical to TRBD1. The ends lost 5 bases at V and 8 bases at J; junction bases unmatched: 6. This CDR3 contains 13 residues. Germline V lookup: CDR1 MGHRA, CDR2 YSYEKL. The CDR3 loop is CASSSRTGDGYTF. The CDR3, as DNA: TGCGCCAGCAGCAGTCGGACAGGGGACGGCTACACCTTC.

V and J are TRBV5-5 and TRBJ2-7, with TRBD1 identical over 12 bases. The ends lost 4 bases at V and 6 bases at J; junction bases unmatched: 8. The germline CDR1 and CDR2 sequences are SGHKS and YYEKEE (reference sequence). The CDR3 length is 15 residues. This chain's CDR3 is CASSASGTGGVEQYF. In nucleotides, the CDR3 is TGTGCCAGCAGCGCATCCGGGACAGGGGGCGTCGAGCAGTACTTC.

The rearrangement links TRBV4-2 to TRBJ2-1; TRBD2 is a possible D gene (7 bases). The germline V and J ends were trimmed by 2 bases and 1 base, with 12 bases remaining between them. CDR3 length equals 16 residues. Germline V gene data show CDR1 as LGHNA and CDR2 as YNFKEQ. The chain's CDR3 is CASSQRGGRSYNEQFF. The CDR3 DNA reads TGTGCCAGCAGCCAAAGGGGGGGCAGGTCCTACAATGAGCAGTTCTTC.

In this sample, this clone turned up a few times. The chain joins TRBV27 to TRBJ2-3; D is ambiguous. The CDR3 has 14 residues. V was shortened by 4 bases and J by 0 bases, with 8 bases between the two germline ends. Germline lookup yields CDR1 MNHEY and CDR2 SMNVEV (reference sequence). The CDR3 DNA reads TGTGCCAGCAGTTCAACCCTAAGCACAGATACGCAGTATTTT. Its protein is CASSSTLSTDTQYF.

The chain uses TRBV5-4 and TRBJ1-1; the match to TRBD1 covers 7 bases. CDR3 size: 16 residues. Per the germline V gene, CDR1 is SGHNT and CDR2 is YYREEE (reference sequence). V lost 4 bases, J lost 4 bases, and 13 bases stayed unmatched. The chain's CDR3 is CASSVLQGMGVTEAFF. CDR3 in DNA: TGTGCCAGCAGCGTTTTACAGGGGATGGGGGTCACTGAAGCTTTCTTT.

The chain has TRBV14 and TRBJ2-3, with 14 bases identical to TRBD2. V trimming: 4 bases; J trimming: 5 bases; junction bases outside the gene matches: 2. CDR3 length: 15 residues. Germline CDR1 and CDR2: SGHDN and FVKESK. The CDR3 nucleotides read TGTGCCAGCAGCCCGGGACTAGCGGGAGTAGATACGCAGTATTTT. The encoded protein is CASSPGLAGVDTQYF.

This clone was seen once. In nucleotides, the CDR3 is TGTGCCAGCAGTTACTCCCCGCTGGGCAGGGTCTACTCTGGGGCCAACGTCCTGACTTTC. This sequence encodes CASSYSPLGRVYSGANVLTF. The chain is built from TRBV6-2 or TRBV6-3 and TRBJ2-6; weak D call: TRBD1 (5 bases). V lost 0 bases to trimming and J lost 0 bases, with 18 bases between them. Per germline, CDR1 MNHEY and CDR2 SVGEGT. The CDR3 extends over 20 amino acids.

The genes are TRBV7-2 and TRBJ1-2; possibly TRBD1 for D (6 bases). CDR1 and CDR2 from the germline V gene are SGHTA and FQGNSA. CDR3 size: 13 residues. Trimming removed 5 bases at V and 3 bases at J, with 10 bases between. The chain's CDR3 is CASSPDSHYGYTF. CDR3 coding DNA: TGTGCCAGCAGCCCGGACAGTCACTATGGCTACACCTTC.

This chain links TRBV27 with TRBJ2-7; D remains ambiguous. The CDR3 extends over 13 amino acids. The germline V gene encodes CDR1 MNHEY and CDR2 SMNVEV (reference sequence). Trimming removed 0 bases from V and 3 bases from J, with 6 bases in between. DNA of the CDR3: TGTGCCAGCAGTTTATCGAGGCTCTACGAGCAGTACTTC. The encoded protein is CASSLSRLYEQYF.

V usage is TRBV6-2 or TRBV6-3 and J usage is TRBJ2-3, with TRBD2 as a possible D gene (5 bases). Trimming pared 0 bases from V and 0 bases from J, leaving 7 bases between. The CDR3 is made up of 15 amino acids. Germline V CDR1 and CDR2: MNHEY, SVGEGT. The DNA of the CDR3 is TGTGCCAGCAGTTACTCAGGACTTAGCACAGATACGCAGTATTTT. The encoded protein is CASSYSGLSTDTQYF.

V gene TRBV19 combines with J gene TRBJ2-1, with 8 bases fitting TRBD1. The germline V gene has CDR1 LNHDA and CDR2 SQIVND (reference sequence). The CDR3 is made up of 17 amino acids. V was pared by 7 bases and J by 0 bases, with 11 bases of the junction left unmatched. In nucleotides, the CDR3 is TGTGCCAGTAAGTCCCTCGGGGACAGGACCTCCTACAATGAGCAGTTCTTC. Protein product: CASKSLGDRTSYNEQFF.

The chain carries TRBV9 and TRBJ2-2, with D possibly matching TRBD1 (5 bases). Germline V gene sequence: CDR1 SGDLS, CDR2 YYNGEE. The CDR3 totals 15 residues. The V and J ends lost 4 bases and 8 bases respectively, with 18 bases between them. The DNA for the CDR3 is TGTGCCAGCAGCTCCCGAACAGGTCGTAGAGGGGAGCTGTTTTTT. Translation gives CASSSRTGRRGELFF.

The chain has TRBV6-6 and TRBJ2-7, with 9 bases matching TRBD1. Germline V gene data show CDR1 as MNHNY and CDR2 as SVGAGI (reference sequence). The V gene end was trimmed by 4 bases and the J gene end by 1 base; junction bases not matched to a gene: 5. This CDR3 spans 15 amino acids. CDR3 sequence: CASSSPGTGSYEQYF. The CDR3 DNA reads TGTGCCAGCAGTTCGCCCGGGACAGGGTCCTACGAGCAGTACTTC.

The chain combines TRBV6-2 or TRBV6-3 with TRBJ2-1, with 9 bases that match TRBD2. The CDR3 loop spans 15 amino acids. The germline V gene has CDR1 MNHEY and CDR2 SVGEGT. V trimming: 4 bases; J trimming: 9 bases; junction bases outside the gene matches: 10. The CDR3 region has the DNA TGTGCCAGCAGTTTGGGCGGGGGGGCCTTCGGTGAGCAGTTCTTC. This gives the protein CASSLGGGAFGEQFF.

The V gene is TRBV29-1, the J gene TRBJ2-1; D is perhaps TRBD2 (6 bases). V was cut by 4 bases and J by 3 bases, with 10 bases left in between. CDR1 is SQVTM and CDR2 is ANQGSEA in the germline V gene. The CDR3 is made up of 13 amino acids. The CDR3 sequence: CSVGKDYYNEQFF. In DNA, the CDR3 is TGCAGCGTTGGGAAGGACTACTACAATGAGCAGTTCTTC.

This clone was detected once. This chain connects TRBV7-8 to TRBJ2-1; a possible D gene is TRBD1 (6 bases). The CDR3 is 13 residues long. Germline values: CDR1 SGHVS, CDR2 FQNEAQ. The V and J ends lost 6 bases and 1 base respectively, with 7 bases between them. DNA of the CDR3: TGTGCCAGCAGAGGGGGATCCTACAATGAGCAGTTCTTC. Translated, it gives CASRGGSYNEQFF.

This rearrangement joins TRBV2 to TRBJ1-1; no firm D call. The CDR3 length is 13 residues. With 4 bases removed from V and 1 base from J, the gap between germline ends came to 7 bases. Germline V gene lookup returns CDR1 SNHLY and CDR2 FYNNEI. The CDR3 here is CASSADWNTEAFF. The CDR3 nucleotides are TGTGCCAGCAGTGCTGACTGGAACACTGAAGCTTTCTTT.